This T cell receptor beta chain was retrieved from a study of shared clonotypes between healthy human individuals. Study details: Used for every donor were three CD4 naive, three CD4 memory, two CD8 naive and one CD8 memory plate.

Worth noting for this clone: Its specificity is unknown.

Study donors comprised healthy, HIV-negative adults devoid of recent acute infection or vaccination. All donors were Caucasian adults living in Nashville, Tennessee. The CDR3 covers 11 residues. Per the germline V gene, CDR1 is DFQATT and CDR2 is SNEGSKA (reference sequence). The V end lost 4 bases, the J end lost 6 bases, and 8 bases lay between the germline ends. Libraries were prepared by immunoSEQ multiplex PCR; TCRdb keeps only in-frame clonotypes and omits some of them. The table has roughly 1,500,000 clones, approximately 98% seen once; the top ten hold about 0.4%. Points from the study as a whole: In several donors, about 5% of naive CD4 clonotypes appeared in common.

This chain joins TRBV20-1 and TRBJ2-3, with D uncertain. The TCR was taken from a man under 40 in good health. Sequenced sample: naive CD4+ T cells sorted from blood. The subset: CD45RA+ positively selected. CDR3 protein: CSATIGDTQYF. CDR3 nucleotides: TGCAGTGCTACGATTGGGGATACGCAGTATTTT.